Below are 22 T cell receptor beta chains sequenced from a single sample in a study of blood T cell repertoires in COVID-19. Produced via immunoSEQ multiplex PCR; TCRdb's table is partial and in-frame only. Here the sample spans 250,000 to 300,000 clones, 88% being singletons. What was sequenced was PBMCs or T cells enriched from blood (not recorded which). These receptor sequences come from an older woman in a cohort exposed to, infected with or recovered from COVID-19 (not recorded which).

The CDR3 DNA reads TGCGCCAGCAGCCAAGAAGTGGAGGGCTACGAGCAGTACTTC. This encodes CASSQEVEGYEQYF. The V and J genes are TRBV4-1 and TRBJ2-7, with D maybe TRBD2 (6 bases). This CDR3 comprises 14 residues. The germline V gene encodes CDR1 MGHRA and CDR2 YSYEKL. V lost 0 bases, J lost 3 bases, and 9 bases lay in between.

V usage is TRBV6-5 and J usage is TRBJ1-1; no definite D call. The CDR3 is made up of 16 amino acids. V lost 4 bases and J 0 bases, leaving 15 bases between the germline ends. Per germline, CDR1 MNHEY and CDR2 SVGAGI. The CDR3 coding sequence is TGTGCCAGCAGTTCGAATGGTGCCCGGGTGAACACTGAAGCTTTCTTT. This sequence encodes CASSSNGARVNTEAFF.

This rearrangement joins TRBV3-1 (or the pseudogene TRBV3-2) to TRBJ1-2; maybe TRBD1 (6 bases). CDR3 length equals 15 residues. Germline V gives CDR1 LGHDT, CDR2 YNNKEL (reference sequence). V was pared by 0 bases and J by 7 bases, with 15 bases between. The CDR3 DNA follows: TGTGCCAGCAGCCAAGAGAGAAGGCAGGGGTGTGGCTACACCTTC. It yields the protein CASSQERRQGCGYTF.

The chain employs TRBV25-1 and TRBJ1-2; 12 positions match TRBD1. CDR3 length: 18 residues. After removal of 4 bases from V and 5 bases from J, the junction contained 14 bases not matched to a gene. CDR1 and CDR2 (germline): MGHDK, SYGVNS. For the CDR3, the DNA is TGTGCCAGCAGTGGCCTCCGGGACAGGGGGCGGGCAGGTTATGGCTACACCTTC. It specifies CASSGLRDRGRAGYGYTF.

The chain couples TRBV7-8 to TRBJ2-7, with D tentatively TRBD2 (6 bases). V lost 1 base to trimming and J lost 0 bases, with 16 bases between them. The germline CDR1 and CDR2 sequences are SGHVS and FQNEAQ. This CDR3 region has 17 residues. The CDR3 sequence: CASSLVLGGKSSYEQYF. Written as DNA, the CDR3 is TGTGCCAGCAGCTTAGTGTTGGGCGGGAAGAGCTCCTACGAGCAGTACTTC. The entire variable domain, with the rest obtained from reference TRBV7-8 and TRBJ2-7, is as follows: GAGVSQSPRYKVAKRGQDVALRCDPISGHVSLFWYQQALGQGPEFLTYFQNEAQLDKSGLPSDRFFAERPEGSVSTLKIQRTQQEDSAVYLCASSLVLGGKSSYEQYFGPGTRLTVT.

The J gene is TRBJ1-2, the V gene TRBV6-5; 9 bases align to TRBD1. This CDR3 is 12 amino acids long. Germline-derived CDR1 and CDR2 are MNHEY and SVGAGI. Trimming cost V 6 bases and J 7 bases; bases outside gene matches: 3. The CDR3 protein is CASRQGAGGYTF. CDR3 coding DNA: TGTGCCAGCAGACAGGGGGCAGGTGGCTACACCTTC.

This clone appeared a few times. The chain recombines TRBV29-1 with TRBJ2-7; D is possibly TRBD1 (5 bases). Germline V lookup: CDR1 SQVTM, CDR2 ANQGSEA. CDR3 size: 12 residues. The germline V and J ends were trimmed by 7 bases and 6 bases, with 16 bases remaining between them. CDR3 protein: CSATTAFGEQYF. The CDR3 nucleotides are TGCAGCGCGACGACAGCATTCGGCGAGCAGTACTTC.

The chain couples TRBV5-1 to TRBJ2-1; TRBD1 agrees at 10 bases. V shed 0 bases and J 7 bases; nucleotides not matched to a gene: 4. The CDR3 runs to 15 residues. The germline V gene has CDR1 SGHRS and CDR2 YFSETQ. CDR3 residues: CASSLGQGATNEQFF. The CDR3 bases are TGCGCCAGCAGCTTGGGACAGGGGGCGACAAATGAGCAGTTCTTC.

The genes are TRBV5-1 and TRBJ2-2, with 10 bases lining up with TRBD1. This CDR3 is 15 amino acids long. J was trimmed by 7 bases and V by 0 bases; bases with no gene match: 3. In germline, CDR1 is SGHRS, CDR2 YFSETQ. The CDR3 loop is CASSLEGQGIGELFF. Here the CDR3 DNA reads TGCGCCAGCAGCTTGGAGGGACAGGGGATCGGGGAGCTGTTTTTT.

This chain links TRBV5-1 with TRBJ1-1; no clear D gene. The CDR3 covers 14 residues. Looked up from germline, CDR1 is SGHRS and CDR2 is YFSETQ. The V end was cut by 0 bases, the J end by 5 bases, with 11 bases between. As DNA, the CDR3 is TGCGCCAGCAGCTTGGGTCTCACGGGAACTGAAGCTTTCTTT. The encoded protein is CASSLGLTGTEAFF.

The sample holds a few counts of this clone. The V gene is TRBV3-1 (or the pseudogene TRBV3-2), the J gene TRBJ1-3; D not certain. V dropped 6 bases and J dropped 3 bases, with 12 bases sitting between them. Germline V gene sequence: CDR1 LGHDT, CDR2 YNNKEL (reference sequence). The CDR3 extends over 14 amino acids. CDR3 sequence (DNA): TGTGCCAGCAGGCCCGGGTTGGTTGGAAACACCATATATTTT. This codes for CASRPGLVGNTIYF.

V usage is TRBV4-3 and J usage is TRBJ1-2; 8 positions match TRBD1. J gave up 3 bases and V 0 bases, and 9 bases lay outside the gene matches. CDR1 and CDR2 (germline): LGHNA, YSLEER. The CDR3 runs to 17 residues. CDR3 region: CASSQDAGGKIYYGYTF. DNA for the CDR3: TGCGCCAGCAGCCAAGATGCAGGGGGCAAGATATACTATGGCTACACCTTC.

This clone turned up a few times. This rearrangement joins TRBV6-5 to TRBJ2-1, with D tentatively TRBD2 (6 bases). Looked up from germline, CDR1 is MNHEY and CDR2 is SVGAGI. The CDR3 consists of 13 residues. Trimming stripped 5 bases from V and 4 bases from J, with 9 bases between. CDR3 in DNA: TGTGCCAGCAGTCCGGGACTGTACAATGAGCAGTTCTTC. Protein sequence: CASSPGLYNEQFF.

The chain couples TRBV7-9 to TRBJ2-1, with TRBD2 matching over 7 bases. The CDR3 sequence is 19 residues long. The V gene end was trimmed by 5 bases and the J gene end by 0 bases; junction bases not matched to a gene: 16. CDR1 is SEHNR and CDR2 is FQNEAQ in the germline V gene (reference sequence). CDR3 sequence reads: CASSDSWLADESSYNEQFF. CDR3 nucleotide sequence: TGTGCCAGCAGCGACTCGTGGCTAGCGGACGAGAGCTCCTACAATGAGCAGTTCTTC.

V and J are TRBV4-3 and TRBJ2-2; 15 nucleotides match TRBD2. The CDR3 runs to 18 residues. V shed 0 bases, J shed 7 bases, and the junction held 6 bases outside the gene matches. Germline loops: CDR1 LGHNA, CDR2 YSLEER. The CDR3, as DNA: TGCGCCAGCAGCCAAGATGGACTAGCGGGAGGGGTCGGCGGGGAGCTGTTTTTT. Its protein is CASSQDGLAGGVGGELFF.

The chain couples TRBV19 to TRBJ2-7; the match to TRBD1 covers 10 bases. The germline gives CDR1 LNHDA, CDR2 SQIVND (reference sequence). V dropped 0 bases and J dropped 5; count of bases not matched to a gene: 1. The CDR3 length is 14 residues. CDR3 nucleotide sequence: TGTGCCAGTAGTATAGAGGACAGGGGGGACGAGCAGTACTTC. This encodes CASSIEDRGDEQYF.

V gene TRBV28 combines with J gene TRBJ1-1, with a possible D match to TRBD1 (5 bases). CDR1 is MDHEN and CDR2 is SYDVKM in the germline V gene. V was trimmed by 8 bases and J by 4 bases, leaving 8 bases between them. The CDR3 has 11 residues. The CDR3 sequence is CASPQGTEAFF. CDR3 sequence (DNA): TGTGCCAGCCCCCAGGGCACTGAAGCTTTCTTT.

With regard to this clone: This specimen includes other DNA sequences encoding the same CDR3. CDR3 residues: CASSPPGTGASPLHF. CDR3 sequence (DNA): TGTGCCAGCAGTCCCCCCGGGACAGGGGCCTCACCCCTCCACTTT. V and J are TRBV28 and TRBJ1-6; 10 bases line up with TRBD1. CDR1 is MDHEN, CDR2 SYDVKM, per germline. The CDR3 is made up of 15 amino acids. V was pared by 5 bases and J by 10 bases, with 8 bases of the junction left unmatched.

The CDR3 DNA reads TGTGCCAGCAGCCATCGGGGGGGCGGTTTGAACACTGAAGCTTTCTTT. Protein sequence: CASSHRGGGLNTEAFF. The chain employs TRBV11-1 and TRBJ1-1; D might be TRBD1 (6 bases). Trimming stripped 5 bases from V and 0 bases from J, with 16 bases between. CDR1 is SGHAT and CDR2 is FQDESV in the germline V gene (reference sequence). The CDR3 spans 16 residues.

This sequence joins TRBV11-3 and TRBJ2-1; tentatively, D is TRBD2 (6 bases). Between the trimmed V and J ends, which lost 3 bases and 2 bases, there was a span of 11 bases. The CDR3 sequence is 15 residues long. Germline CDR1 and CDR2: SGHNT and YENEEA. CDR3 nucleotide sequence: TGTGCCAGCAGCTTTGGCGGGAAAACCTACAATGAGCAGTTCTTC. This translates into CASSFGGKTYNEQFF.

The CDR3 loop is CASSPAGLGQPQHF. DNA of the CDR3: TGTGCCAGCTCTCCCGCAGGGTTGGGACAGCCCCAGCATTTT. The rearrangement joins TRBV18 to TRBJ1-5; perhaps TRBD1 as D (5 bases). CDR1 and CDR2 from the germline V gene are KGHSH and LQKENI. With 6 bases removed from V and 7 bases from J, the gap between germline ends came to 16 bases. The CDR3 runs to 14 residues.

The J gene is TRBJ2-5, the V gene TRBV6-5, with 9 bases identical to TRBD2. Germline CDR1 reads MNHEY; CDR2 reads SVGAGI. After removal of 6 bases from V and 4 bases from J, the junction contained 9 bases not matched to a gene. The CDR3 consists of 15 residues. For the CDR3, the DNA is TGTGCCAGCAGGTCCGGGACTAGCAATCTAGAGACCCAGTACTTC. Translated: CASRSGTSNLETQYF.